This T cell receptor (beta chain) derives from a study of molecular identifiers for immune sequencing clone quantification. The V gene's germline CDR1 is MNHEY and CDR2 SMNVEV (reference sequence). V dropped 8 bases and J dropped 0; count of bases not matched to a gene: 7. This CDR3 has 15 residues. With regard to this clonotype: This may arise from a read error, as a much more abundant clone is one base away. This CDR3 is missing its conserved last phenylalanine or tryptophan, likely due to a read error.

TCRdb redid the calling of the PCR reads with MiXCR, one entry per CDR3 protein. The profile shows under 600,000 distinct CDR3 sequences, about a fifth of them singletons. The chain uses TRBV27 and TRBJ2-7; 10 bases map to TRBD2. Sequences were obtained from naive CD8+ T cells from blood, with Jurkat cell RNA spiked in. Subset: FACS-sorted CD8+CD4-CCR7+CD45RA+ naive T cells. The receptor comes from a human donor in good health. Some libraries in this study had Jurkat cell RNA spiked in. CDR3 sequence reads: CASGLAGASSYEQYL. DNA of the CDR3: TGTGCCAGCGGCCTAGCGGGAGCTTCCTCCTACGAGCAGTACCTC.